These T cell receptor beta chains were read from a single sample in a study of blood T cell repertoires in COVID-19. Produced via immunoSEQ multiplex PCR; TCRdb's table is partial and in-frame only. The top ten clones hold around 1.6% of a sample with tens of thousands of clones, around four fifths of them seen once. Source material: peripheral blood. Receptors originate from a man aged 55 to 69 with COVID-19, enrolled during active disease. The CDR3 runs from the conserved cysteine through the conserved F or W. Fields, in order: J gene, V gene, clone size, D gene, CDR3 DNA, CDR3 protein. The D gene is left open where the match is weak. A clone size is listed for some rows: how often the clone was seen (once, few, many), or a class if it is expanded.

TRBJ2-1,TRBV4-1,-,TRBD1,TGCGCCAGCAGCCAAGAGGCGGGACAGGCGGGACGGCTCTACAATGAGCAGTTCTTC,CASSQEAGQAGRLYNEQFF
TRBJ1-1,TRBV28,-,TRBD1,TGTGCCAGCAGTTCGCCAGGGGGCCGGAACACTGAAGCTTTCTTT,CASSSPGGRNTEAFF
TRBJ1-4,TRBV5-1,-,-,TGCGCCAGCAGCTTGGGGTCAGGTCGGGGTAATGAAAAACTGTTTTTT,CASSLGSGRGNEKLFF
TRBJ1-6,TRBV6-1,-,-,TGTGCCAGCAGTGAATCTTTGGCTTCACCCCTCCACTTT,CASSESLASPLHF
TRBJ1-1,TRBV6-2/TRBV6-3,-,TRBD1,TGTGCCAGCAGTTACCGACAGGGGGCCACTGAAGCTTTCTTT,CASSYRQGATEAFF
TRBJ2-4,TRBV6-2/TRBV6-3,-,TRBD2,TGTGCCAGCAGTGCCCGGGGGGGAGTTAAAAACATTCAGTACTTC,CASSARGGVKNIQYF
TRBJ2-5,TRBV3-1/TRBV3-2,-,TRBD1,TGTGCCAGCAGACAGGGGTCAAAGACCCAGTACTTC,CASRQGSKTQYF
TRBJ1-2,TRBV4-3,-,TRBD1,TGCGCCAGCAGCCAAGTCTCGGGACAGGGAAACTATGGCTACACCTTC,CASSQVSGQGNYGYTF
TRBJ2-1,TRBV10-1,-,-,TGCGCCAGCGGGAGGGGGGGCGAGCAGTTCTTC,CASGRGGEQFF
TRBJ1-2,TRBV5-5,-,-,TGTGCCAGCAGCCTGTCACAGGGATCTAACTATGGCTACACCTTC,CASSLSQGSNYGYTF
TRBJ2-5,TRBV27,-,TRBD1,TGTGCCAGCAGACTGAACAGGGGAGAGACCCAGTACTTC,CASRLNRGETQYF
TRBJ1-1,TRBV11-2,-,-,TGTGCCAGCAGCCCGACAGGAGTGAACACTGAAGCTTTCTTT,CASSPTGVNTEAFF
TRBJ1-4,TRBV2,-,-,TGTGCCAGCAGTGAAGCGGGCGCCCTGGGCGAAAAACTGTTTTTT,CASSEAGALGEKLFF
TRBJ2-7,TRBV5-1,-,-,TGCGCCAGCAGCTTGCTTGAGGGACGGGGCGGGGTCCACGAGCAGTACTTC,CASSLLEGRGGVHEQYF
TRBJ1-1,TRBV6-2/TRBV6-3,-,TRBD1,TGTGCCAGCAGTCTACCGGGACAGGGCTCTTGGAACACTGAAGCTTTCTTT,CASSLPGQGSWNTEAFF
TRBJ1-2,TRBV6-5,-,TRBD1,TGTGCCAGCAGCCTCCGGGACAGGGTTGGCTACACCTTC,CASSLRDRVGYTF
TRBJ2-5,TRBV28,-,TRBD2,TGTGCCAGCAGTTCAGCGGGAGTAGAGAAACAAGAGACCCAGTACTTC,CASSSAGVEKQETQYF
TRBJ1-2,TRBV2,-,TRBD1,TGTGCCAGCATTATCGGACAGGGCAATGGCTACACCTTC,CASIIGQGNGYTF
TRBJ1-1,TRBV6-2/TRBV6-3,-,TRBD1,TGTGCCAGCAGTTACTCAAACAGGGGGGAAGCTTTCTTT,CASSYSNRGEAFF
TRBJ1-1,TRBV21-1,-,-,TGTGCCAGCAGCCCCCACGGGGGCACTGAAGCTTTCTTT,CASSPHGGTEAFF
TRBJ1-4,TRBV3-1/TRBV3-2,-,-,TGTGCCAGCAGCCGACCGGTCCGGGGGGGTGAAAAACTGTTTTTT,CASSRPVRGGEKLFF
TRBJ1-3,TRBV4-1,few,-,TGCGCCAGCAGCCAAGCAGGGGCTGGAAACACCATATATTTT,CASSQAGAGNTIYF
TRBJ1-5,TRBV6-1,-,-,TGTGCCAGCAGTGAAAATAGGGGGACAAATCAGCCCCAGCATTTT,CASSENRGTNQPQHF
TRBJ2-1,TRBV19,-,TRBD2,TGTGCCAGTAGTATTAGGATCGGGACTAGCGGGCTCAGCTCCTACAATGAGCAGTTCTTC,CASSIRIGTSGLSSYNEQFF
TRBJ2-5,TRBV7-6,-,-,TGTGCCAGCACCAGGGGTCCCGACCCTAGCGAGACCCAGTACTTC,CASTRGPDPSETQYF
TRBJ1-3,TRBV10-3,few,-,TGTGCCATCAGTGATACAGGGTCTGGAAACACCATATATTTT,CAISDTGSGNTIYF
TRBJ1-5,TRBV11-2,-,TRBD1,TGTGCCAGCAGCTTCGGGACAGGAGACAATCAGCCCCAGCATTTT,CASSFGTGDNQPQHF
TRBJ1-1,TRBV18,few,TRBD1,TGTGCCAGCTCGTCGGGGGAGACAGGGAAAGGGAAAACTGAAGCTTTCTTT,CASSSGETGKGKTEAFF
TRBJ1-1,TRBV29-1,-,-,TGCAGCGCAAAATCTGGCGGATGGAACACTGAAGCTTTCTTT,CSAKSGGWNTEAFF
TRBJ1-2,TRBV5-1,-,-,TGCGCCAGCAGCTTGGACAGAACTTTTAACTATGGCTACACCTTC,CASSLDRTFNYGYTF
TRBJ1-3,TRBV27,-,-,TGTGCCAGCAGTTTAACGGGGGAATCTGGAAACACCATATATTTT,CASSLTGESGNTIYF
TRBJ1-6,TRBV28,-,-,TGTGCCAGCAGTCTGGGGGGGAACTATAATTCACCCCTCCACTTT,CASSLGGNYNSPLHF
TRBJ1-1,TRBV27,-,-,TGTGCAAGCCATCGGGGGGGTTATATGAACACTGAAGCTTTCTTT,CASHRGGYMNTEAFF
TRBJ1-2,TRBV5-6,-,-,TGTGCCAGCAGCTTACGGGACACCTCAAACTATGGCTACACCTTC,CASSLRDTSNYGYTF
TRBJ1-6,TRBV2,-,-,TGTGCCAGCAGGCAGGGTCAATCACCCCTCCACTTT,CASRQGQSPLHF
TRBJ1-1,TRBV28,-,-,TGTGCCACCTCAACAGGGTGGCTCACTGAAGCTTTCTTT,CATSTGWLTEAFF
TRBJ2-7,TRBV27,-,TRBD2,TGTGCCAGCAGTTCGGCCCCCGGGACTAGCGGGTCGAGGCCCTACGAGCAGTACTTC,CASSSAPGTSGSRPYEQYF
TRBJ1-2,TRBV30,-,-,TGTGCCTGGAGTACAGGGAACTATGGCTACACCTTC,CAWSTGNYGYTF
TRBJ1-4,TRBV2,-,-,TGTGCCAGCAGTGAAGGCGGGGGCAGGGAAAAACTGTTTTTT,CASSEGGGREKLFF
TRBJ2-7,TRBV9,few,TRBD2,TGTGCCAGCAGCGTAGGCTCGACGGCGGGGGGCGAGCAGTACTTC,CASSVGSTAGGEQYF
TRBJ1-2,TRBV4-1,-,-,TGCGCCAGCAGCCAAGATAATGCAGGGTACTATGGCTACACCTTC,CASSQDNAGYYGYTF
TRBJ2-1,TRBV2,-,TRBD1,TGTGCCAGCAGTGACGTTCTCGGGACAGCATTTTCCTACAATGAGCAGTTCTTC,CASSDVLGTAFSYNEQFF
TRBJ1-1,TRBV11-2,-,TRBD1,TGTGCCAGCAGCGAGGGGACAGGGGGCGCCAGGAGGGCCACTGAAGCTTTCTTT,CASSEGTGGARRATEAFF
TRBJ2-5,TRBV5-6,-,TRBD2,TGTGCCAGCAGCCGTGGGACTAGCGCCCGAACCGTCCGTGAGACCCAGTACTTC,CASSRGTSARTVRETQYF
TRBJ1-1,TRBV3-1/TRBV3-2,-,-,TGTGCCAGCAGCCTGACCCTTCAGGGGAACACTGAAGCTTTCTTT,CASSLTLQGNTEAFF
TRBJ2-7,TRBV5-1,-,TRBD1,TGCGCCAGCAGCTTGGCCGGGACAGCATCCTACGAGCAGTACTTC,CASSLAGTASYEQYF
TRBJ2-7,TRBV5-1,-,-,TGCGCCAGCAGCTTGGAACCAGGAGAGCAGTACTTC,CASSLEPGEQYF
TRBJ1-6,TRBV5-5,-,TRBD1,TGTGCCAGCAGCTTGGGACAGGGTTATAATTCACCCCTCCACTTT,CASSLGQGYNSPLHF
TRBJ1-6,TRBV6-1,-,-,TGTGCCAGCAGTGAAAGGGGTGCCTCACCCCTCCACTTT,CASSERGASPLHF
TRBJ2-7,TRBV28,once,TRBD2,TGTGCCAGCAGTTTAACGGGAGGCGCCTACGAGCAGTACTTC,CASSLTGGAYEQYF
TRBJ1-6,TRBV11-2,-,-,TGTGCCAGCAGCTTAGAGGCGAGGAGCTCCTATAATTCACCCCTCCACTTT,CASSLEARSSYNSPLHF
TRBJ1-1,TRBV10-3,-,TRBD1,TGTGCCACCGGACAGGTTCGAATGGGGGCTTTCTTT,CATGQVRMGAFF
TRBJ2-2,TRBV9,-,-,TGTGCCAGCAGCGTTGATAGCGTTTTCACCGGGGAGCTGTTTTTT,CASSVDSVFTGELFF
TRBJ2-2,TRBV6-2/TRBV6-3,-,-,TGTGCCAGCAGTTACACAGTTGGGGAGCTGTTTTTT,CASSYTVGELFF